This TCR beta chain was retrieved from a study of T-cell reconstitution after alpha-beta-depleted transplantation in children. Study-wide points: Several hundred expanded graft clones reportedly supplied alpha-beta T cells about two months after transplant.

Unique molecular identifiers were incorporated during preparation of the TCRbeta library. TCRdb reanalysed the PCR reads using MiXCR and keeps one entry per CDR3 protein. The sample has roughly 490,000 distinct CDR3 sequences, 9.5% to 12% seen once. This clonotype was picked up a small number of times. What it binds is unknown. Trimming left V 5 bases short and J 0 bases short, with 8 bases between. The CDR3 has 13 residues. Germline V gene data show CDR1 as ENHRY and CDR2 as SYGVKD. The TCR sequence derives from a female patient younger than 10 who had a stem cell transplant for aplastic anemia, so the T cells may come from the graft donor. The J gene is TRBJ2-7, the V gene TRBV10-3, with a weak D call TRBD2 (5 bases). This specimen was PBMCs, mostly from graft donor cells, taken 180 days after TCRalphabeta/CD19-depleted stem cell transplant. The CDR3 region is CAISSGSSYEQYF. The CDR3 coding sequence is TGTGCCATCAGTAGCGGATCCTCCTACGAGCAGTACTTC.